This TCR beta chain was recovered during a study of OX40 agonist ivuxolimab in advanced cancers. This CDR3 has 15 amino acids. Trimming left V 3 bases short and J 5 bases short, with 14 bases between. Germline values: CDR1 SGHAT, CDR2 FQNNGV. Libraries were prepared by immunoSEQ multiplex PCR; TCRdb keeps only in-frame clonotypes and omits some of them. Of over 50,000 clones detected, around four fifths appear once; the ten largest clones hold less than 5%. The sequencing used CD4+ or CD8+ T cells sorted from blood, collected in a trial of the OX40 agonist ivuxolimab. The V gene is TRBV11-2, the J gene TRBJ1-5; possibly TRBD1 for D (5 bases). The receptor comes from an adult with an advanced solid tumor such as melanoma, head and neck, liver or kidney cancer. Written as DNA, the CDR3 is TGTGCCAGCAGCTTGGGGCCAGGGTTTTATCAGCCCCAGCATTTT. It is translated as CASSLGPGFYQPQHF.